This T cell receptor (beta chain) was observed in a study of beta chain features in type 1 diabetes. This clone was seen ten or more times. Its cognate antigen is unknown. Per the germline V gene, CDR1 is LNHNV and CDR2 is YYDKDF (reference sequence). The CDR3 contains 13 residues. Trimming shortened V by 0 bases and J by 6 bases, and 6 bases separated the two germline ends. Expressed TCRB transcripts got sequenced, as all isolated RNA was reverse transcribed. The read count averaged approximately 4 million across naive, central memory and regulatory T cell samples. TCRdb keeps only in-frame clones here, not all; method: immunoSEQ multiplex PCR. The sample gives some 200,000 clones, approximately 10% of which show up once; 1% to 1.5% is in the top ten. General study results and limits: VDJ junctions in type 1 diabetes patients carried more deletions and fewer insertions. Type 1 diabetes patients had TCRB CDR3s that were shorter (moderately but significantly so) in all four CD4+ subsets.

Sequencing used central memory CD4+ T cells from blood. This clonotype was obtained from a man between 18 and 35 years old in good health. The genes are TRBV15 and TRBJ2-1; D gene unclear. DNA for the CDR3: TGTGCCACCAGCAGAGATTTCTCCAATGAGCAGTTCTTC. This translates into CATSRDFSNEQFF. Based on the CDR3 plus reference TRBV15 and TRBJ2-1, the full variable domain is DAMVIQNPRYQVTQFGKPVTLSCSQTLNHNVMYWYQQKSSQAPKLLFHYYDKDFNNEADTPDNFQSRRPNTSFCFLDIRSPGLGDTAMYLCATSRDFSNEQFFGPGTRLTVL.